This TCR beta chain originates from a study of T cell responses to AZD1222 COVID-19 vaccine. This clone came up once. Sequencing used immunoSEQ multiplex PCR; TCRdb keeps in-frame clones, though not all of them. Here the sample spans about 110,000 clones, around 90% being singletons. Germline V gene data show CDR1 as LGHNA and CDR2 as YNFKEQ. The CDR3 consists of 18 residues. V gave up 0 bases and J gave up 4 bases, with 16 bases separating them. J is TRBJ2-6 and V is TRBV4-2; maybe TRBD1 (5 bases). This sample comprised peripheral blood, obtained on day 0 of AZD1222 vaccination. The clonotype comes from an adult in good health. The CDR3 bases are TGTGCCAGCAGCCAAGAAGGGGCCTCCTTGGCGGGGGCCAACGTCCTGACTTTC. Its translation is CASSQEGASLAGANVLTF.